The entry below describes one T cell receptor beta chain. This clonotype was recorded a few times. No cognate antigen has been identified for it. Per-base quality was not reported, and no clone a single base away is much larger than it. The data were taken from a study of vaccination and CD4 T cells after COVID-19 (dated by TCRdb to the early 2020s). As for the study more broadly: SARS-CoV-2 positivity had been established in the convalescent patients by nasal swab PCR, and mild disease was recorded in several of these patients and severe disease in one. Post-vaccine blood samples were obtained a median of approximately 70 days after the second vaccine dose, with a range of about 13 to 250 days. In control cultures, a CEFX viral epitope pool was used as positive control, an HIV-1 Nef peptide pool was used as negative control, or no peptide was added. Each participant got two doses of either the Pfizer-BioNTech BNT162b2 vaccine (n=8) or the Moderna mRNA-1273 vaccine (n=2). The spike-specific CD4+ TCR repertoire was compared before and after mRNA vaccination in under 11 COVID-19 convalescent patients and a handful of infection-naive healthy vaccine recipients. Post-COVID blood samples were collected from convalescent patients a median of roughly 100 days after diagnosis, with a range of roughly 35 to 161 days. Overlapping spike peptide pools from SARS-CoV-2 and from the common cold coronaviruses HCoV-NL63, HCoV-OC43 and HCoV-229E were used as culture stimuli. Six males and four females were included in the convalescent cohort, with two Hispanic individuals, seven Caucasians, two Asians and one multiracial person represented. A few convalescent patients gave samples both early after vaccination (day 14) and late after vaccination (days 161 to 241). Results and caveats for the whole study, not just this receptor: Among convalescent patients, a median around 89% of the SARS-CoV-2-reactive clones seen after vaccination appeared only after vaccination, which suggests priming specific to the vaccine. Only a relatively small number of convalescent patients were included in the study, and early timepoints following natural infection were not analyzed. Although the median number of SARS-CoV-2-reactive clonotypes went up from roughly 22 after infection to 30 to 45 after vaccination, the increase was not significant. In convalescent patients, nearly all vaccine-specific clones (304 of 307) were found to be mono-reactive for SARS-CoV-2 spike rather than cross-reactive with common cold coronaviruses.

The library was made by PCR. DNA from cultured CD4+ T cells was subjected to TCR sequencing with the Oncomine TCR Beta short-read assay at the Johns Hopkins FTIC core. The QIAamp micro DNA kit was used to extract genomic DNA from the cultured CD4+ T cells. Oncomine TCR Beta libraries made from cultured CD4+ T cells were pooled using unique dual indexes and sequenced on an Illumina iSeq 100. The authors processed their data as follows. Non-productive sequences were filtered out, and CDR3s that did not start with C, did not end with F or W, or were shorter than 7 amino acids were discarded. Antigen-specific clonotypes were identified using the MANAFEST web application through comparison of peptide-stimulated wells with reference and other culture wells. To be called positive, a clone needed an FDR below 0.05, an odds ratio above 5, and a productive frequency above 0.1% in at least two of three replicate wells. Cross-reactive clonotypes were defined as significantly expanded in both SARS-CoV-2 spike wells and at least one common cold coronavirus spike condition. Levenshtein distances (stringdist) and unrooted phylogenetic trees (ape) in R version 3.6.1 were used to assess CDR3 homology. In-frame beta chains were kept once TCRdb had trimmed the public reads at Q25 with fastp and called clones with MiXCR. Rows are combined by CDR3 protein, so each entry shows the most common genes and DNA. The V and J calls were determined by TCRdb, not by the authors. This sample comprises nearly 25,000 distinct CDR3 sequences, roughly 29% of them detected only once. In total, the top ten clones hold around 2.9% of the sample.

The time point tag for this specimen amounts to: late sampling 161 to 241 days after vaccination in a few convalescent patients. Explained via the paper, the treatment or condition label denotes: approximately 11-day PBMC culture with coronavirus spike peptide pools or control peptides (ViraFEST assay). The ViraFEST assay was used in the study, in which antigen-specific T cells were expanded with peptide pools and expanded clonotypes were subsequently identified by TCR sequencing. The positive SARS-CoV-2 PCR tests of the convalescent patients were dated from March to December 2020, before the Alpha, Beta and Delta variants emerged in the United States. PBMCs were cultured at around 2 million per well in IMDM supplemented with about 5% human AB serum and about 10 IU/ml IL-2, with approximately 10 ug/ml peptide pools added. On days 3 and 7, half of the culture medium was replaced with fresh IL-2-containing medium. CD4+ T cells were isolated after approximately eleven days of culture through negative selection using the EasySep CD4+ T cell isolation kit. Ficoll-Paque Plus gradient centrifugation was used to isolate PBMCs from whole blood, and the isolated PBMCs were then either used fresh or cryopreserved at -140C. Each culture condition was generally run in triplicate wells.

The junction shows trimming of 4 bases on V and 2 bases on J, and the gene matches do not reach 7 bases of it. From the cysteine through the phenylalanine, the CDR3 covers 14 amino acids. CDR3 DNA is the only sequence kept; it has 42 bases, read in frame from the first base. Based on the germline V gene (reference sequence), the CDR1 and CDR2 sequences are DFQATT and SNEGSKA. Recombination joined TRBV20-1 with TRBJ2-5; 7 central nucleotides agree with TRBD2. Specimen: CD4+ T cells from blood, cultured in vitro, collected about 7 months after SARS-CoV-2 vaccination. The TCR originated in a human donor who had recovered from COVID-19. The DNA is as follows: TGCAGTGCTACCGGGACTATCACACAAGAGACCCAGTACTTC. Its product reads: CSATGTITQETQYF.